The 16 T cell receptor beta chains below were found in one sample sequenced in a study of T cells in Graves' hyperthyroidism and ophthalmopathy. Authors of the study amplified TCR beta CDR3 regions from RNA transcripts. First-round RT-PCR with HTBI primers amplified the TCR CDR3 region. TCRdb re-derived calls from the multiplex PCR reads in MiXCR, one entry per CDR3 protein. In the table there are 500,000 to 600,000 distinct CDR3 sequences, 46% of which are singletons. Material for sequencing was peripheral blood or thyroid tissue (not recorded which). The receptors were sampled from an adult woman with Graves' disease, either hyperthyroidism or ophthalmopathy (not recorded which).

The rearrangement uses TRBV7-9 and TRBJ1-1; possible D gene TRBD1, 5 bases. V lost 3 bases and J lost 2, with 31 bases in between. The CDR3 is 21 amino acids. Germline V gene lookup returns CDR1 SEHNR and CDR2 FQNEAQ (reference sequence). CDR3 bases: TGTGCCAGCAGCTTTCTAGCGGGAGGAACGAACACCGGGGCGGACAACACTGAAGCTTTCTTT. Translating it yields CASSFLAGGTNTGADNTEAFF.

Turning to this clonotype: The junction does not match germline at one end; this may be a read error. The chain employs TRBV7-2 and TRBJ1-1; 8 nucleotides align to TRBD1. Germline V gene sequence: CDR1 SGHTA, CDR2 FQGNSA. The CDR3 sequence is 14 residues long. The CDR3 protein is CASSPTGANTEASF. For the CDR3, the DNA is TGTGCCAGCAGCCCGACAGGGGCGAACACTGAAGCTTCCTTT.

Here the CDR3 DNA reads TGCAGCGTTCGCGGGAGGGGGGACGCCTACGAGCAGTACTTC. This encodes CSVRGRGDAYEQYF. The chain carries TRBV29-1 and TRBJ2-7; 9 bases agree with TRBD2. J lost 2 bases, V lost 5 bases, and 7 bases had no gene match. This CDR3 region has 14 residues. CDR1 and CDR2 from the germline V gene are SQVTM and ANQGSEA.

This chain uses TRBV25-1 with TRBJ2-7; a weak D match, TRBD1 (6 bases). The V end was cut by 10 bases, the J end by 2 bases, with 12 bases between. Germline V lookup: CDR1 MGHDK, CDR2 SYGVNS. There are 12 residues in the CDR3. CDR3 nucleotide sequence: TGTGCCATCACAGGACAGACCTACGAGCAGTACTTC. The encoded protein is CAITGQTYEQYF.

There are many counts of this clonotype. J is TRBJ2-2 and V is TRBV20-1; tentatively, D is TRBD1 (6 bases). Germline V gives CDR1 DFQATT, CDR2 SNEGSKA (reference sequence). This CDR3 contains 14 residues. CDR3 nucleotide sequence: TGCGGGGCCAGGGGCGATGCAGGCACCGGGGAGCTGTTTTTT. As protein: CGARGDAGTGELFF.

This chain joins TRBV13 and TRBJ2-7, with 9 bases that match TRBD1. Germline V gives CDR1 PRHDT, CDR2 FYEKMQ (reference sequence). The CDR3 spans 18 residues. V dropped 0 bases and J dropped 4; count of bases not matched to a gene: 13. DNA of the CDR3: TGTGCCAGCAGCTTAGGCGGAACCGGGACAGGGATCGGGTACGAGCAGTACTTC. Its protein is CASSLGGTGTGIGYEQYF.

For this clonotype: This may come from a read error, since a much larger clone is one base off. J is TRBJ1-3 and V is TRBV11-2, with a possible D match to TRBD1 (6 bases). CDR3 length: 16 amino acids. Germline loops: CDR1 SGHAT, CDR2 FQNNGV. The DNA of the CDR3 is TGTGCCAGCAGCTCATTATTACAGGGTGCAGGAAACGCCATATATTTT. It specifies CASSSLLQGAGNAIYF.

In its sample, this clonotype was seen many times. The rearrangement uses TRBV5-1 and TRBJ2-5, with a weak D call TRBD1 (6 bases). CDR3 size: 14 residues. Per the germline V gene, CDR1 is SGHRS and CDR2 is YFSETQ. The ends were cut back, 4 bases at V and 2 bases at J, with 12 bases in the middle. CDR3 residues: CASSQGSWQETQYF. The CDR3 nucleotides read TGCGCCAGCAGCCAGGGGAGTTGGCAAGAGACCCAGTACTTC.

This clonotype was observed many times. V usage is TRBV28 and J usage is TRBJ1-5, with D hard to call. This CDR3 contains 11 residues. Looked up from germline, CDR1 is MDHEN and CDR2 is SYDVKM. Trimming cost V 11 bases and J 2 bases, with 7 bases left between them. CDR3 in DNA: TGTGCCCCAAGGCGCAATCAGCCCCAGCATTTT. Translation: CAPRRNQPQHF.

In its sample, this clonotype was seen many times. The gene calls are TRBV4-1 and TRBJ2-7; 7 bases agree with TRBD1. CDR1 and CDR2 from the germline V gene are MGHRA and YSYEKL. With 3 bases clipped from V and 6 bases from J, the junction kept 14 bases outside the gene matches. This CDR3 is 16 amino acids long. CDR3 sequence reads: CASSHPGRGRYGEQYF. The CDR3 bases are TGCGCCAGCAGCCACCCTGGTAGGGGGCGCTACGGCGAGCAGTACTTC.

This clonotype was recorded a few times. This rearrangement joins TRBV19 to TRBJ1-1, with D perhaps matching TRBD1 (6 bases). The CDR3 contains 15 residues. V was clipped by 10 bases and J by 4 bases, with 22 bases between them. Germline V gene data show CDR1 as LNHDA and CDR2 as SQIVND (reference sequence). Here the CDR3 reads CATTRDLGGGTEAFF. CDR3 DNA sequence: TGTGCCACCACCCGGGACCTAGGGGGGGGCACTGAAGCTTTCTTT.

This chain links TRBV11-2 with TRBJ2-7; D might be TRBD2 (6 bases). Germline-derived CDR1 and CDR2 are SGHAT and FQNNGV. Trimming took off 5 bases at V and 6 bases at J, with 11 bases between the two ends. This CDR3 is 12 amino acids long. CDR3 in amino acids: CASSAVGGEQYF. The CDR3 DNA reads TGTGCCAGCAGCGCCGTCGGGGGCGAGCAGTACTTC.

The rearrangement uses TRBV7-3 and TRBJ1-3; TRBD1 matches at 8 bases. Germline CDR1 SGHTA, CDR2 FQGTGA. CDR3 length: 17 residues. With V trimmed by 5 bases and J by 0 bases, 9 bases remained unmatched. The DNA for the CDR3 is TGTGCCAGCAGCCCGGGCGGGACAGGCTCCTCTGGAAACACCATATATTTT. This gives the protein CASSPGGTGSSGNTIYF.

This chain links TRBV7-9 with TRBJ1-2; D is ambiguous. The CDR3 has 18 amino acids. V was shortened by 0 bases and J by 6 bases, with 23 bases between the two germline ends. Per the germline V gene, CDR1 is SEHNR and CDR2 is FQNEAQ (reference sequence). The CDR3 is CASSLAFMDGESTNGYTF. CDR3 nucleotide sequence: TGTGCCAGCAGCTTAGCCTTTATGGACGGGGAGTCTACTAATGGCTACACCTTC.

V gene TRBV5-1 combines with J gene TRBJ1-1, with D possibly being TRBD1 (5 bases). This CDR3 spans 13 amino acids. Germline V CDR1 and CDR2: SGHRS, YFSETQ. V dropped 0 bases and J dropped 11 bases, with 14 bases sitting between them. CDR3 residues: CASSLASAGMAFF. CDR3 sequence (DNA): TGCGCCAGCAGCTTGGCCTCGGCAGGGATGGCTTTCTTT.

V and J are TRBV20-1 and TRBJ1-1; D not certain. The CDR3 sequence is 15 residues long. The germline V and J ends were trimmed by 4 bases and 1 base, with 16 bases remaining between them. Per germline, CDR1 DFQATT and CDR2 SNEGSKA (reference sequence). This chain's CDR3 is CSATTQFWTNTEAFF. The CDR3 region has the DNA TGCAGTGCTACCACCCAATTCTGGACGAACACTGAAGCTTTCTTT.